These 15 T cell receptor beta chains share one sample of origin, sequenced in a study of cytomegalovirus exposure and HLA in healthy donors. Use of 60 Vbeta and 13 Jbeta primers characterized the PCR. TCRdb's copy holds only in-frame clones and misses some; the assay was immunoSEQ multiplex PCR. The table has about 99,000 clones, over 65% seen once. Sequencing was done on a sample of PBMCs. The source of these receptors is a woman in her forties in good health and CMV-seronegative.

This chain connects TRBV28 to TRBJ1-5; a weak D match, TRBD1 (6 bases). CDR3 length: 16 residues. V was trimmed by 6 bases and J by 3 bases, leaving 18 bases between them. Germline CDR1 is MDHEN and CDR2 is SYDVKM. The CDR3 reads CASSFPSGTINQPQHF. For the CDR3, the DNA is TGTGCCAGCAGCTTTCCTTCAGGGACAATCAATCAGCCCCAGCATTTT.

In its sample, this clone was seen a few times. This sequence joins TRBV14 and TRBJ2-2, with D perhaps matching TRBD1 (5 bases). The CDR3 totals 14 residues. The V and J ends lost 6 bases and 1 base respectively, with 9 bases between them. Germline CDR1 is SGHDN and CDR2 is FVKESK. CDR3 sequence: CASSHDRNTGELFF. In DNA, the CDR3 is TGTGCCAGCAGTCATGACAGGAACACCGGGGAGCTGTTTTTT.

The gene calls are TRBV5-6 and TRBJ2-7; tentatively, D is TRBD2 (6 bases). CDR1 SGHDT and CDR2 YYEEEE come from the germline V gene. V lost 3 bases to trimming and J lost 4 bases, with 17 bases between them. The CDR3 has 15 amino acids. CDR3 in amino acids: CASSSLLRGFYEQYF. For the CDR3, the DNA is TGTGCCAGCAGCTCTTTACTGCGGGGATTTTACGAGCAGTACTTC.

V usage is TRBV28 and J usage is TRBJ2-3, with D perhaps matching TRBD2 (6 bases). The CDR3 runs 14 residues. Looked up from germline, CDR1 is MDHEN and CDR2 is SYDVKM. In nucleotides, the CDR3 is TGTGGACATTCGCGGGGCAGCAACACAGATACGCAGTATTTT. Its translation: CGHSRGSNTDTQYF.

The chain uses TRBV28 and TRBJ1-3, with D maybe TRBD1 (5 bases). The CDR3 is 14 amino acids. The V and J ends lost 2 bases and 2 bases respectively, with 7 bases between them. In germline, CDR1 is MDHEN, CDR2 SYDVKM. Here the CDR3 DNA reads TGTGCCAGCAGTTTACGACAGCCTGGAAACACCATATATTTT. It yields the protein CASSLRQPGNTIYF.

The V and J genes are TRBV11-3 and TRBJ1-1; maybe TRBD1 (6 bases). Germline loops: CDR1 SGHNT, CDR2 YENEEA. V lost 0 bases and J 5 bases, leaving 10 bases between the germline ends. CDR3 length: 14 amino acids. CDR3 DNA: TGTGCCAGCAGCTTAGAAGGGGGGGCTACTGAAGCTTTCTTT. The encoded protein is CASSLEGGATEAFF.

This chain links TRBV2 with TRBJ2-5, with TRBD2 matching over 7 bases. There are 14 residues in the CDR3. CDR1 is SNHLY and CDR2 is FYNNEI in the germline V gene. J was trimmed by 4 bases and V by 6 bases; bases with no gene match: 8. Here the CDR3 DNA reads TGTGCCAGCAGCACCGGTTGGGGGGGAGAGACCCAGTACTTC. It is translated as CASSTGWGGETQYF.

The chain is built from TRBV15 and TRBJ1-5; 10 bases map to TRBD1. Germline V gene data show CDR1 as LNHNV and CDR2 as YYDKDF (reference sequence). The CDR3 length is 17 residues. The J segment lost 1 base and the V segment lost 5 bases, leaving 8 bases of the junction unmatched. CDR3 sequence: CATSHGLGQGSNQPQHF. The CDR3 DNA sequence: TGTGCCACCAGCCACGGACTGGGACAGGGGAGCAATCAGCCCCAGCATTTT.

The chain couples TRBV30 to TRBJ2-7, with D unresolved. The CDR3 consists of 11 residues. Trimming removed 6 bases at V and 4 bases at J, with 10 bases between. Germline V gene sequence: CDR1 GTSNPN, CDR2 SVGIG (reference sequence). The CDR3 sequence is CACKTRYEQYF. DNA of the CDR3: TGTGCCTGTAAAACGAGATACGAGCAGTACTTC.

This clone was counted between two and nine times. In nucleotides, the CDR3 is TGTGCCAGCAGTCTGACTAGCGGAAGGATGGACGAGCAGTACTTC. The encoded protein is CASSLTSGRMDEQYF. The chain couples TRBV2 to TRBJ2-7; the match to TRBD2 covers 9 bases. Unmatched junction bases numbered 10, after V lost 5 bases and J lost 5 bases. The CDR3 runs 15 residues. Germline V gives CDR1 SNHLY, CDR2 FYNNEI.

The chain joins TRBV4-3 to TRBJ2-1; TRBD1 agrees at 10 bases. The CDR3 sequence is 17 residues long. V shed 0 bases and J 6 bases; nucleotides not matched to a gene: 8. From germline, CDR1 is LGHNA and CDR2 YSLEER. The CDR3 DNA reads as TGCGCCAGCAGCCAAGATCCCGGGACAGGGGAACGCAATGAGCAGTTCTTC. Amino acid sequence: CASSQDPGTGERNEQFF.

The chain joins TRBV7-9 to TRBJ2-3; D ambiguous. Germline CDR1 SEHNR, CDR2 FQNEAQ (reference sequence). The CDR3 is made up of 12 amino acids. Trimming took 2 bases from V and 9 from J, leaving 9 bases between them. CDR3 amino acids: CASSLSRATQYF. DNA for the CDR3: TGTGCCAGCAGCTTATCCCGAGCCACGCAGTATTTT.

The chain has TRBV5-5 and TRBJ2-1; D unresolved. V lost 1 base and J lost 4, with 6 bases in between. The CDR3 is 13 residues long. Per the germline V gene, CDR1 is SGHKS and CDR2 is YYEKEE (reference sequence). CDR3 amino acids: CASSLSDYNEQFF. CDR3 DNA: TGTGCCAGCAGCTTGTCAGATTACAATGAGCAGTTCTTC.

This sequence joins TRBV5-1 and TRBJ2-7; D is perhaps TRBD1 (5 bases). This CDR3 comprises 13 residues. CDR1 and CDR2 from the germline V gene are SGHRS and YFSETQ. With 2 bases removed from V and 0 bases from J, the gap between germline ends came to 6 bases. In DNA, the CDR3 is TGCGCCAGCAGCTTCACAGGCTCCTACGAGCAGTACTTC. Its protein product is CASSFTGSYEQYF.

V usage is TRBV5-1 and J usage is TRBJ2-5; 9 bases are shared with TRBD1. V gave up 5 bases and J gave up 1 base; unmatched junction bases: 0. This CDR3 has 13 residues. Looked up from germline, CDR1 is SGHRS and CDR2 is YFSETQ. For the CDR3, the DNA is TGCGCCAGCAGGGGACAGGGCCAAGAGACCCAGTACTTC. Its protein product is CASRGQGQETQYF.